One and the same sample provided the 2 T cell receptor beta chains below, sequenced in a study of a mutant IDH1 vaccine in newly diagnosed glioma. For these TCRs, the target antigens are not known. The table came from immunoSEQ multiplex PCR; TCRdb's copy has only in-frame clones and leaves some out. Of about 72,000 clones listed, around 82% are singletons. Time point denoted: week 35, safety follow-up. Each dose of the vaccine consisted of 300 ug of mutant IDH1 20-mer peptide, with topical imiquimod. The sequenced sample was PBMCs, obtained from a glioma patient whose treatment included an IDH1 peptide vaccine. These receptors were obtained from a man between 18 and 29 years old with glioma.

V and J are TRBV7-8 and TRBJ2-4; 7 nucleotides match TRBD1. Looked up from germline, CDR1 is SGHVS and CDR2 is FQNEAQ. This CDR3 contains 18 residues. Trimming removed 4 bases from V and 0 bases from J; junction bases left unmatched: 12. The CDR3: CASSSRTGVTLAKNIQYF. The CDR3 nucleotides are TGTGCCAGCAGCTCAAGAACAGGGGTAACCCTAGCCAAAAACATTCAGTACTTC.

The chain has TRBV19 and TRBJ1-5, with D possibly matching TRBD1 (5 bases). There are 14 residues in the CDR3. In germline, CDR1 is LNHDA, CDR2 SQIVND (reference sequence). The ends were cut back, 4 bases at V and 3 bases at J, with 10 bases in the middle. CDR3 region: CASSRRDVNQPQHF. In DNA, the CDR3 is TGTGCCAGTAGTAGACGGGACGTCAATCAGCCCCAGCATTTT.